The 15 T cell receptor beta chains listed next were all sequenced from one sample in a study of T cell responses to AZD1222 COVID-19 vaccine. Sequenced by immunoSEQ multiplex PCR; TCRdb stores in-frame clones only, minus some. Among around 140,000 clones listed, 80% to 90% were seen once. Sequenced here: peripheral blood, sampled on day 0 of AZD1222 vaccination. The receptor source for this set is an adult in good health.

The CDR3 DNA follows: TGTGCCAGCAACGTCAGGGAAGTCGATGGCTACACCTTC. As protein: CASNVREVDGYTF. The V call is TRBV7-9, the J call TRBJ1-2; weak D call: TRBD1 (5 bases). Trimming cost V 7 bases and J 6 bases, with 15 bases left between them. The germline V gene encodes CDR1 SEHNR and CDR2 FQNEAQ (reference sequence). The CDR3 consists of 13 residues. Variable domain in full (rest from reference TRBV7-9 and TRBJ1-2): DTGVSQNPRHKITKRGQNVTFRCDPISEHNRLYWYRQTLGQGPEFLTYFQNEAQLEKSRLLSDRFSAERPKGSFSTLEIQRTEQGDSAMYLCASNVREVDGYTFGSGTRLTVV.

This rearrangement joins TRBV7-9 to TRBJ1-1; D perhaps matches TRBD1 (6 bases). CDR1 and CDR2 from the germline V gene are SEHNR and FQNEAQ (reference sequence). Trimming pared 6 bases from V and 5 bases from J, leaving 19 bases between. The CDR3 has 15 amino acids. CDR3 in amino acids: CASRARTVGSTEAFF. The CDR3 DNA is TGTGCCAGCAGAGCCAGGACAGTTGGGAGTACTGAAGCTTTCTTT.

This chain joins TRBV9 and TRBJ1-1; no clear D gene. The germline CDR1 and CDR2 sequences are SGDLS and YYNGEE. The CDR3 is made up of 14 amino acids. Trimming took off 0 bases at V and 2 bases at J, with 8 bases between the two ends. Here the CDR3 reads CASSVGPGNTEAFF. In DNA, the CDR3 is TGTGCCAGCAGCGTAGGTCCGGGTAACACTGAAGCTTTCTTT. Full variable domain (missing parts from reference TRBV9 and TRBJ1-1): DSGVTQTPKHLITATGQRVTLRCSPRSGDLSVYWYQQSLDQGLQFLIQYYNGEERAKGNILERFSAQQFPDLHSELNLSSLELGDSALYFCASSVGPGNTEAFFGQGTRLTVV.

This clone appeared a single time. DNA of the CDR3: TGTGCCATCAGTGCAGGCCAGGCGAATTCACCCCTCCACTTT. Translating it yields CAISAGQANSPLHF. This chain joins TRBV10-3 and TRBJ1-6; no definite D call. This CDR3 is 14 amino acids long. V shed 4 bases and J shed 7 bases, with 11 bases lying between them. CDR1 is ENHRY and CDR2 is SYGVKD in the germline V gene.

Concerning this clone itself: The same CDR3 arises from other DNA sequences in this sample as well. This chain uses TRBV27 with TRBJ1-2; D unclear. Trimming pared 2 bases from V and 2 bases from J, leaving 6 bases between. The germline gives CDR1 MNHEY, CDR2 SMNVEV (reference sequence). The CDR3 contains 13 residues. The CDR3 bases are TGTGCCAGCAGTTTAACCGCAAACTATGGCTACACCTTC. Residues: CASSLTANYGYTF.

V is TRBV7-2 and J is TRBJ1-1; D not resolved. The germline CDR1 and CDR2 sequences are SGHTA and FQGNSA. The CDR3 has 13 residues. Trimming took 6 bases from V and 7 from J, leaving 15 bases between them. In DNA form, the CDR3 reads TGTGCCAGCAGTCGAGCGGTAGGTGGTGAAGCTTTCTTT. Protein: CASSRAVGGEAFF.

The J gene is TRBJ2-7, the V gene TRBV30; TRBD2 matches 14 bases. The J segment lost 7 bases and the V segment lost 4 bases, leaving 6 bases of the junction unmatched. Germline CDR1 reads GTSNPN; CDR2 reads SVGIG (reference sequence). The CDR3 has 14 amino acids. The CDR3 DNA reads TGTGCCTGGAAGGGACTAGCGGGAGTGGGAGAGCAGTACTTC. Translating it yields CAWKGLAGVGEQYF.

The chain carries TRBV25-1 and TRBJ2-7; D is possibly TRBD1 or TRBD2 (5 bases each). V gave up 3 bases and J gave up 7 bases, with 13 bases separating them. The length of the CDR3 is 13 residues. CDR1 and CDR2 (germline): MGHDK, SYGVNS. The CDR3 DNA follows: TGTGCCAGCAGTGACGGGACGACTCGGGAGCAGTACTTC. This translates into CASSDGTTREQYF.

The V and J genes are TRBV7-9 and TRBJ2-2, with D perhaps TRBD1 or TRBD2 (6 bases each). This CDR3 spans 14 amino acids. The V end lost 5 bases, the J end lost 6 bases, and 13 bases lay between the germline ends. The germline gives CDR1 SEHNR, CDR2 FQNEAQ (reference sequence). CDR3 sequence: CASSAYREAGELFF. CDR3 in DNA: TGTGCCAGCAGCGCCTACAGGGAGGCCGGGGAGCTGTTTTTT.

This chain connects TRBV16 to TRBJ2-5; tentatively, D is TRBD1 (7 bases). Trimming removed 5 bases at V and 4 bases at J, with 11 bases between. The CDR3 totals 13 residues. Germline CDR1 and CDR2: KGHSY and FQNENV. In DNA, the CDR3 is TGTGCCAGCAGCGGGGGGACAGCAGAGACCCAGTACTTC. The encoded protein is CASSGGTAETQYF.

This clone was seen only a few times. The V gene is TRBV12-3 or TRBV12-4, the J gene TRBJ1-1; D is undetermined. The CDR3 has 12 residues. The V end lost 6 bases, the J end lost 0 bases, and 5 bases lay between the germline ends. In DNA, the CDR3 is TGTGCCAGCAGCGGGATGAACACTGAAGCTTTCTTT. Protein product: CASSGMNTEAFF.

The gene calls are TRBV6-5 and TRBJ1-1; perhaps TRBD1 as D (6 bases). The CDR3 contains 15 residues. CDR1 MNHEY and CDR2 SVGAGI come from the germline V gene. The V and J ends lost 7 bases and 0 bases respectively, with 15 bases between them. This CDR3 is CASTPRGHMNTEAFF. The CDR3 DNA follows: TGTGCCAGCACTCCTAGGGGACATATGAACACTGAAGCTTTCTTT.

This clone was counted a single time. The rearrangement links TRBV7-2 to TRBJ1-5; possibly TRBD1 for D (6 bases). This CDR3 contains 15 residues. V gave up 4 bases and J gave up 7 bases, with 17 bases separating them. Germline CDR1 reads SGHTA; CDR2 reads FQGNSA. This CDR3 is CASSSDTGLGQPQHF. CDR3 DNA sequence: TGTGCCAGCAGCTCGGATACAGGGCTTGGGCAGCCCCAGCATTTT.

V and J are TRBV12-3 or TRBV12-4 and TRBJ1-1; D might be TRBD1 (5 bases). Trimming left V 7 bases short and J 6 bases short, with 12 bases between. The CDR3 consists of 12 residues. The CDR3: CASTPGQPEAFF. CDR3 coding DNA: TGTGCCAGCACCCCGGGGCAGCCTGAAGCTTTCTTT.

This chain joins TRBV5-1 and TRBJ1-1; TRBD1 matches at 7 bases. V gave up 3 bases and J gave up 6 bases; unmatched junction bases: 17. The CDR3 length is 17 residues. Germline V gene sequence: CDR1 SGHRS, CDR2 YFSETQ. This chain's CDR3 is CASSSTGTARTGPEAFF. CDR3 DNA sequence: TGCGCCAGCAGCTCAACCGGGACAGCCAGAACAGGACCTGAAGCTTTCTTT.